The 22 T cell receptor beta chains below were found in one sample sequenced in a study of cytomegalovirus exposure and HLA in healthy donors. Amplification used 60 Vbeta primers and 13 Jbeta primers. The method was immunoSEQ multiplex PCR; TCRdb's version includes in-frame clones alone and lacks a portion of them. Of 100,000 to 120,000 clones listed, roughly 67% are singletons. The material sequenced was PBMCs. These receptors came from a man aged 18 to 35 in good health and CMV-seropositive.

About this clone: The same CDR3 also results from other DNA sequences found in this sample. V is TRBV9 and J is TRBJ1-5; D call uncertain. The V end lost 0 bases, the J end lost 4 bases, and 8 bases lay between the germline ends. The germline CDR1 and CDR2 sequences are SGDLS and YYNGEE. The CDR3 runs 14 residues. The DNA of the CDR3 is TGTGCCAGCAGCGTAGGAGGAGGGAATCAGCCCCAGCATTTT. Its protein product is CASSVGGGNQPQHF.

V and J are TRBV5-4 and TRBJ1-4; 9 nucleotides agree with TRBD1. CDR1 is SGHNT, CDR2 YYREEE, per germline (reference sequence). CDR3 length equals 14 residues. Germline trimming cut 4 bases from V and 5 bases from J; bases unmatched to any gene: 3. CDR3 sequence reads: CASSTGTGNEKLFF. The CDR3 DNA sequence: TGTGCCAGCAGCACAGGGACAGGGAATGAAAAACTGTTTTTT.

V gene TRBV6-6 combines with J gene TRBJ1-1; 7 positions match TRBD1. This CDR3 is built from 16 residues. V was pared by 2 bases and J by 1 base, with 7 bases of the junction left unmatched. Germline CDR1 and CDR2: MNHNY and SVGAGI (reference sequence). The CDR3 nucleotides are TGTGCCAGCAGTTACCCCGGGACAGTCGGGAACACTGAAGCTTTCTTT. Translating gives CASSYPGTVGNTEAFF.

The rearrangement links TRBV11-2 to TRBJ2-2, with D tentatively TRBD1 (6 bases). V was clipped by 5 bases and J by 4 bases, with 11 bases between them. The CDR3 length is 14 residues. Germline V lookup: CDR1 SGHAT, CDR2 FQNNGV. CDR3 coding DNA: TGTGCCAGCAGCAACAGGGACGGCACCGGGGAGCTGTTTTTT. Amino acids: CASSNRDGTGELFF.

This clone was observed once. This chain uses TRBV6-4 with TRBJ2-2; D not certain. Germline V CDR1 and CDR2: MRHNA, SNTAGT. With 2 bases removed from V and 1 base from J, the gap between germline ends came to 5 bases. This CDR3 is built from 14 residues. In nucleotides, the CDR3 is TGTGCCAGCAGTGACGGCAGGAACACCGGGGAGCTGTTTTTT. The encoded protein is CASSDGRNTGELFF.

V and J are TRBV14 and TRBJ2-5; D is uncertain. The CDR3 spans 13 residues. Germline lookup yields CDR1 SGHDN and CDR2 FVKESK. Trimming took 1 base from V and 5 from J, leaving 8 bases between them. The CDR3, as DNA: TGTGCCAGCAGCCAAGGACTGCGGGAGACCCAGTACTTC. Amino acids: CASSQGLRETQYF.

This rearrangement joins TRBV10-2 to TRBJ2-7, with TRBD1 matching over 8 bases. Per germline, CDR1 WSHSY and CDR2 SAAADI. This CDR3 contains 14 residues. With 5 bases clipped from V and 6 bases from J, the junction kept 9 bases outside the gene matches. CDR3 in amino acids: CASSSLGQGREQYF. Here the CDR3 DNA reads TGCGCCAGCAGTTCCCTAGGACAGGGTCGCGAGCAGTACTTC.

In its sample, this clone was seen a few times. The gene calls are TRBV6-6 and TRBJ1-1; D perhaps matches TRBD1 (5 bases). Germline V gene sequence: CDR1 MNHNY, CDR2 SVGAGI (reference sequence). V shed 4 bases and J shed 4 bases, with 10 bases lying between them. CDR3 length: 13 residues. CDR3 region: CASSSREVTEAFF. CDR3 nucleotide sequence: TGTGCCAGCAGTTCCAGGGAAGTCACTGAAGCTTTCTTT.

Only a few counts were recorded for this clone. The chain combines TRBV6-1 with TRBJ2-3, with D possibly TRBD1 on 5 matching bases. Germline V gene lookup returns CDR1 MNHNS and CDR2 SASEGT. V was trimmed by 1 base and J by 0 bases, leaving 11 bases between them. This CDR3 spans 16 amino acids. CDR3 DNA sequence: TGTGCCAGCAGTGAAGGGACATTAACTAGCACAGATACGCAGTATTTT. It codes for CASSEGTLTSTDTQYF.

The CDR3 loop reads CASRGGAKRSDTGELFF. DNA of the CDR3: TGTGCCAGCAGGGGGGGGGCTAAGCGTTCGGACACCGGGGAGCTGTTTTTT. The V gene is TRBV13, the J gene TRBJ2-2; weak D call: TRBD2 (7 bases). CDR1 and CDR2 (germline): PRHDT, FYEKMQ (reference sequence). There are 17 residues in the CDR3. The ends were cut back, 6 bases at V and 3 bases at J, with 20 bases in the middle.

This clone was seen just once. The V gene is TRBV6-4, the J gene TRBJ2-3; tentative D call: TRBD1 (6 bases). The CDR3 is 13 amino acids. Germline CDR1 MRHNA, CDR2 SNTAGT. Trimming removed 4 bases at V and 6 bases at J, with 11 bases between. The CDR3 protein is CASSVTRGDTQYF. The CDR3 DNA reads TGTGCCAGCAGTGTAACGAGGGGGGATACGCAGTATTTT.

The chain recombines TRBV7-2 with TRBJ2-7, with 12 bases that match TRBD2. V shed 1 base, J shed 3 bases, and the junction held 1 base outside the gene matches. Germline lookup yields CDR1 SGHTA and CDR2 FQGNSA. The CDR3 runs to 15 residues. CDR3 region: CASSLGLAGVYEQYF. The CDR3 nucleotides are TGTGCCAGCAGCTTAGGACTAGCGGGGGTCTACGAGCAGTACTTC.

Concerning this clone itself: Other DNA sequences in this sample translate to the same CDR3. The CDR3 is CASSLQGNTGELFF. The CDR3, as DNA: TGTGCCAGCAGCTTACAGGGGAACACCGGGGAGCTGTTTTTT. The J gene is TRBJ2-2, the V gene TRBV11-3, with TRBD1 as a possible D gene (5 bases). Trimming removed 2 bases at V and 1 base at J, with 5 bases between. The germline V gene has CDR1 SGHNT and CDR2 YENEEA. CDR3 size: 14 residues.

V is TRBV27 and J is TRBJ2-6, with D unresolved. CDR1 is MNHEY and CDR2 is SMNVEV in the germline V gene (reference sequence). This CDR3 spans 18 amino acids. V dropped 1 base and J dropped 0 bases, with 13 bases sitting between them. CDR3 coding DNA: TGTGCCAGCAGTTTATTGTCTGTCGTCCCCTCTGGGGCCAACGTCCTGACTTTC. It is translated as CASSLLSVVPSGANVLTF.

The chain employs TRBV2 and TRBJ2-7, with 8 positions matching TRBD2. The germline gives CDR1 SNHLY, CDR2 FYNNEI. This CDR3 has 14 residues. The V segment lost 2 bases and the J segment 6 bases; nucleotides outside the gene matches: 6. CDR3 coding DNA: TGTGCCAGCAGTGAATTCGGGGGGGCCGGCGAGCAGTACTTC. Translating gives CASSEFGGAGEQYF.

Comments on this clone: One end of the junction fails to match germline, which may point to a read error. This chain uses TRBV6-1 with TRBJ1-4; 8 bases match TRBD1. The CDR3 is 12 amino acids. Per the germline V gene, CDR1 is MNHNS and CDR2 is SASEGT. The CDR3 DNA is TGTGCCGGCAGGGGGACAGGCAGTAGGCTGTTTTTT. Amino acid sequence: CAGRGTGSRLFF.

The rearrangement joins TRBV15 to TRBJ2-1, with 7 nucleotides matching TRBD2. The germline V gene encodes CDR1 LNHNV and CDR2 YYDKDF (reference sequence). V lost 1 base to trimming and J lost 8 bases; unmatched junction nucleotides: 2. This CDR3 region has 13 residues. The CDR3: CATSRGEGHEQFF. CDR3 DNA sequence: TGTGCCACCAGCAGAGGGGAGGGGCATGAGCAGTTCTTC.

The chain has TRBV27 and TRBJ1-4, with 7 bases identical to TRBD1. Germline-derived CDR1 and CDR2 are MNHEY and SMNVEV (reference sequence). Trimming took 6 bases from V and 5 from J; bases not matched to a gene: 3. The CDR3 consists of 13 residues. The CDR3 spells CASRRTGNEKLFF. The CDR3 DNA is TGTGCCAGCAGGCGGACAGGCAATGAAAAACTGTTTTTT.

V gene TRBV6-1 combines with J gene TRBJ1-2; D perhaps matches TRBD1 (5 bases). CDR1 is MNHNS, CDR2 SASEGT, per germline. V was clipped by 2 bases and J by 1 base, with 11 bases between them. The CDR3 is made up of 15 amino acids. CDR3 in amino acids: CASSESFGGNYGYTF. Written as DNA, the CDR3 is TGTGCCAGCAGTGAATCTTTCGGGGGTAACTATGGCTACACCTTC.

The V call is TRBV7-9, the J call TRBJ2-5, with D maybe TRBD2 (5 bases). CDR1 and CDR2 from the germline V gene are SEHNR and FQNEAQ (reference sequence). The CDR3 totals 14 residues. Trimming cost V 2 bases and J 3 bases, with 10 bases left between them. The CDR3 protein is CASSLTGKKETQYF. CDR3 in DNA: TGTGCCAGCAGCTTAACCGGGAAGAAAGAGACCCAGTACTTC.

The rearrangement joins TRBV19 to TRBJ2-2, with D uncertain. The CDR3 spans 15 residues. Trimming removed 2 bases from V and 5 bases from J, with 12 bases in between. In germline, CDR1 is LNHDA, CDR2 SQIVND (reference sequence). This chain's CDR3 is CASSISTLETGELFF. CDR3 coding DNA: TGTGCCAGTAGTATATCGACCTTGGAGACCGGGGAGCTGTTTTTT. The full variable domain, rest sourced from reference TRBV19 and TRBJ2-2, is DGGITQSPKYLFRKEGQNVTLSCEQNLNHDAMYWYRQDPGQGLRLIYYSQIVNDFQKGDIAEGYSVSREKKESFPLTVTSAQKNPTAFYLCASSISTLETGELFFGEGSRLTVL.

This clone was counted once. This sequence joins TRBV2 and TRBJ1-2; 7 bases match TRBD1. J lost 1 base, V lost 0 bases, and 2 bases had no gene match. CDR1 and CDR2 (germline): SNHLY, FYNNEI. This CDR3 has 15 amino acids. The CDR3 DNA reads TGTGCCAGCAGTGAAGCGGGACAGCTTAACTATGGCTACACCTTC. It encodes CASSEAGQLNYGYTF.